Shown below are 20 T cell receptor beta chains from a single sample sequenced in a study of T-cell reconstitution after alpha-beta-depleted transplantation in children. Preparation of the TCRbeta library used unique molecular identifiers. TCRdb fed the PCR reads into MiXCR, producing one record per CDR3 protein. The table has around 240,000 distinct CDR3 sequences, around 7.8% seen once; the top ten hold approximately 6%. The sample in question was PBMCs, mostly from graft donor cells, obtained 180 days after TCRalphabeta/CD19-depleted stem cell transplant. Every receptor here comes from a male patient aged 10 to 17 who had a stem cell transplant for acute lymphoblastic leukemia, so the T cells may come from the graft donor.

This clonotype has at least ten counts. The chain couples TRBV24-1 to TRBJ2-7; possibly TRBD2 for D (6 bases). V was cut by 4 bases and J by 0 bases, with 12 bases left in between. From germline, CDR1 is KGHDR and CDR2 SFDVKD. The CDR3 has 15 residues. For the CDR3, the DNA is TGTGCCACCAGTGACTCCGGGACTCTCTCCTACGAGCAGTACTTC. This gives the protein CATSDSGTLSYEQYF.

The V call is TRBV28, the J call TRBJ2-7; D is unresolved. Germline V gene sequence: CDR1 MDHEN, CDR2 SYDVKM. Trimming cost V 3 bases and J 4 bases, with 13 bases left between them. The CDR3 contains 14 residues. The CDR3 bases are TGTGCCAGCAGTTTGGGCAGGTCGCAATACGAGCAGTACTTC. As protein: CASSLGRSQYEQYF.

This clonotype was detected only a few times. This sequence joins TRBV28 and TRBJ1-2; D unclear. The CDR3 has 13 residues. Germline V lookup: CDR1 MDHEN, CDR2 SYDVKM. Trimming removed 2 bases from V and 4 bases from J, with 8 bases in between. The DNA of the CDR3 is TGTGCCAGCAGTTTAATGACACTCTATGGCTACACCTTC. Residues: CASSLMTLYGYTF.

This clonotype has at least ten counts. The DNA of the CDR3 is TGTGCCAGCAGTTACATCCAGGCCGTTAATGAAAAACTGTTTTTT. It codes for CASSYIQAVNEKLFF. The V and J genes are TRBV6-5 and TRBJ1-4; D unclear. The V gene's germline CDR1 is MNHEY and CDR2 SVGAGI. The CDR3 is 15 amino acids. V was clipped by 2 bases and J by 4 bases, with 11 bases between them.

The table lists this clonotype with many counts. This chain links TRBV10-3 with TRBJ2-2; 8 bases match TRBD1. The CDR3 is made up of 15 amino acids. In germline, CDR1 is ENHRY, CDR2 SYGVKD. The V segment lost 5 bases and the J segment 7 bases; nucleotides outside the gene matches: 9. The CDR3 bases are TGTGCCATCAGTACTCCGGGACAGGCTATCGGGGAGCTGTTTTTT. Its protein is CAISTPGQAIGELFF.

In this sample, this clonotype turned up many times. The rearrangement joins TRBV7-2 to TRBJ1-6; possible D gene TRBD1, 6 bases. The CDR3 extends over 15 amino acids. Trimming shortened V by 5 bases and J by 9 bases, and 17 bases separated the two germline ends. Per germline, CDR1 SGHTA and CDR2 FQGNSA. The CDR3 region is CASSVKWGATSPLHF. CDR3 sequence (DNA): TGTGCCAGCAGCGTTAAGTGGGGGGCTACTTCACCCCTCCACTTT.

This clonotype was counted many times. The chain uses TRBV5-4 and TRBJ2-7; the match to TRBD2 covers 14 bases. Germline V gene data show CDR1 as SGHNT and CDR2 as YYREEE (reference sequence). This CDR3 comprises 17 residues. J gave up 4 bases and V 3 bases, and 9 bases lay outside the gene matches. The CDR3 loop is CASSSGLAGVRLYEQYF. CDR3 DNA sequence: TGTGCCAGCAGCTCGGGACTAGCGGGAGTAAGGCTGTACGAGCAGTACTTC. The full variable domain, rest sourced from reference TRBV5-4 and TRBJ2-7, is ETGVTQSPTHLIKTRGQQVTLRCSSQSGHNTVSWYQQALGQGPQFIFQYYREEENGRGNFPPRFSGLQFPNYSSELNVNALELDDSALYLCASSSGLAGVRLYEQYFGPGTRLTVT.

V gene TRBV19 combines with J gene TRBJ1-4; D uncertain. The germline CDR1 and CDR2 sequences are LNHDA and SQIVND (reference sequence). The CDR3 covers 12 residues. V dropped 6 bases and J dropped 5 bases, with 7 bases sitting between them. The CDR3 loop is CASRQLNEKLFF. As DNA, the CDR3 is TGTGCCAGTAGACAGCTGAATGAAAAACTGTTTTTT. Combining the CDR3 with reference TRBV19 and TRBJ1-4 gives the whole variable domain DGGITQSPKYLFRKEGQNVTLSCEQNLNHDAMYWYRQDPGQGLRLIYYSQIVNDFQKGDIAEGYSVSREKKESFPLTVTSAQKNPTAFYLCASRQLNEKLFFGSGTQLSVL.

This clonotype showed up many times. The CDR3 loop is CSAVAGGDGVNIQYF. In DNA, the CDR3 is TGCAGTGCTGTGGCAGGGGGCGATGGGGTAAACATTCAGTACTTC. The chain employs TRBV20-1 and TRBJ2-4, with TRBD1 identical over 8 bases. Germline-derived CDR1 and CDR2 are DFQATT and SNEGSKA (reference sequence). The CDR3 contains 15 residues. J gave up 6 bases and V 5 bases, and 12 bases lay outside the gene matches.

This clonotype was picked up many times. The CDR3, as DNA: TGTGCCAGCAGTGACTATGTGCAGTTCTTC. Translating gives CASSDYVQFF. V is TRBV28 and J is TRBJ2-1, with a tentative D call TRBD2 (5 bases). CDR3 length: 10 residues. Trimming left V 5 bases short and J 12 bases short, with 8 bases between. The germline CDR1 and CDR2 sequences are MDHEN and SYDVKM. Together with reference TRBV28 and TRBJ2-1, the CDR3 gives the full variable domain: DVKVTQSSRYLVKRTGEKVFLECVQDMDHENMFWYRQDPGLGLRLIYFSYDVKMKEKGDIPEGYSVSREKKERFSLILESASTNQTSMYLCASSDYVQFFGPGTRLTVL.

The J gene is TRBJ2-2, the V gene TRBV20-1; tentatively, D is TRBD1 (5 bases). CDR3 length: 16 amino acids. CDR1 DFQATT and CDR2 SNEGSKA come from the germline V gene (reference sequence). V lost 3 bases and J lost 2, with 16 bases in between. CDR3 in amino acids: CSARAMGRANTGELFF. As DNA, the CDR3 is TGCAGTGCTAGGGCCATGGGGCGAGCAAACACCGGGGAGCTGTTTTTT.

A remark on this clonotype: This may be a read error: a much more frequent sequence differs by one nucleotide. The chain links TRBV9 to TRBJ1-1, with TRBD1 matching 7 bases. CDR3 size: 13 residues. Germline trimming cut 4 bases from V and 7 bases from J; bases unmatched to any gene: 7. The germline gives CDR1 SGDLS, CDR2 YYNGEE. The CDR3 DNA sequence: TGTGCCAGCAGCCCCCAGGGGGGGGGTGAAGCTTTCTTT. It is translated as CASSPQGGGEAFF.

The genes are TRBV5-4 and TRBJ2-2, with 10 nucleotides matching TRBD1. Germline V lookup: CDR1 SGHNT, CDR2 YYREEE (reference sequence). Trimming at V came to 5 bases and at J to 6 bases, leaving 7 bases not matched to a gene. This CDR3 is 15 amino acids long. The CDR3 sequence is CASSPDRGRAGELFF. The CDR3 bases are TGTGCCAGCAGTCCCGACAGGGGGCGCGCCGGGGAGCTGTTTTTT.

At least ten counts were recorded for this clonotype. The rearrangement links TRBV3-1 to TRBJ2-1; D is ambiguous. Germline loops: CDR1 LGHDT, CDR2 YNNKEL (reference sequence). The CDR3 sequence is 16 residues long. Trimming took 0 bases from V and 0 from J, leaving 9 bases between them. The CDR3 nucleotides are TGTGCCAGCAGCCAAGACAGCTCAAGCTCCTACAATGAGCAGTTCTTC. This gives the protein CASSQDSSSSYNEQFF.

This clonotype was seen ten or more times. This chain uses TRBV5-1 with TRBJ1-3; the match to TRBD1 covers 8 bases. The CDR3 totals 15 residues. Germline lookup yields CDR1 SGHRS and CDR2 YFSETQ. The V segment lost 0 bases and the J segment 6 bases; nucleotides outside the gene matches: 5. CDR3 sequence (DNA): TGCGCCAGCAGCTTGGGGACAGGGAATTTAAACACCATATATTTT. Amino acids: CASSLGTGNLNTIYF. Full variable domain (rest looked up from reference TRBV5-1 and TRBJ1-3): KAGVTQTPRYLIKTRGQQVTLSCSPISGHRSVSWYQQTPGQGLQFLFEYFSETQRNKGNFPGRFSGRQFSNSRSEMNVSTLELGDSALYLCASSLGTGNLNTIYFGEGSWLTVV.

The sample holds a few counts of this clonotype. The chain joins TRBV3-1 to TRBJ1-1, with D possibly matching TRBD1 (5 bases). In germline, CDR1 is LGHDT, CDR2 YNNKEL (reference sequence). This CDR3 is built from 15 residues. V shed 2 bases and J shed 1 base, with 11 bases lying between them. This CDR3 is CASSQPGHPNTEAFF. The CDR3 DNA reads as TGTGCCAGCAGCCAACCCGGACACCCGAACACTGAAGCTTTCTTT. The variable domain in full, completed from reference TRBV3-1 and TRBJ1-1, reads DTAVSQTPKYLVTQMGNDKSIKCEQNLGHDTMYWYKQDSKKFLKIMFSYNNKELIINETVPNRFSPKSPDKAHLNLHINSLELGDSAVYFCASSQPGHPNTEAFFGQGTRLTVV.

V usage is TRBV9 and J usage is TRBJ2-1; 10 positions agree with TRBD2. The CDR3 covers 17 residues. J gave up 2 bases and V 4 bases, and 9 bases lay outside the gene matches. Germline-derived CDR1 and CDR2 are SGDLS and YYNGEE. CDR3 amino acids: CASSFELAGFAYNEQFF. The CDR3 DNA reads TGTGCCAGCAGCTTCGAACTAGCGGGATTTGCCTACAATGAGCAGTTCTTC.

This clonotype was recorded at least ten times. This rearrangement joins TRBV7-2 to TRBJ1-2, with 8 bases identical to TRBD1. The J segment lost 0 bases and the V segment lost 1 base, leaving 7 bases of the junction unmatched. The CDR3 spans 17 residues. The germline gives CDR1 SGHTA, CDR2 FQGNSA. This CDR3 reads CASSLVQGALANYGYTF. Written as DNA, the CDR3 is TGTGCCAGCAGCTTAGTTCAGGGGGCCCTCGCTAACTATGGCTACACCTTC.

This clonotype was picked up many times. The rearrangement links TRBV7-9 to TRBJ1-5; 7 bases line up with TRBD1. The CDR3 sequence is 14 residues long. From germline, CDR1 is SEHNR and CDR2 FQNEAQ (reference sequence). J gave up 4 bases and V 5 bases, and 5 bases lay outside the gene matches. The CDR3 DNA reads TGTGCCAGCAGCCAAGAACAGGGGAATCAGCCCCAGCATTTT. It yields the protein CASSQEQGNQPQHF.

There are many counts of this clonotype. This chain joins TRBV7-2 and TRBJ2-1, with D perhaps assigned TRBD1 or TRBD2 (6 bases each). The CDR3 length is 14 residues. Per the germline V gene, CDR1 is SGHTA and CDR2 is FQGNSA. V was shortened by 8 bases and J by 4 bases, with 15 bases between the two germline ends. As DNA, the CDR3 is TGTGCCAGCGACCTCGGGGGCCCTTACAATGAGCAGTTCTTC. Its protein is CASDLGGPYNEQFF.